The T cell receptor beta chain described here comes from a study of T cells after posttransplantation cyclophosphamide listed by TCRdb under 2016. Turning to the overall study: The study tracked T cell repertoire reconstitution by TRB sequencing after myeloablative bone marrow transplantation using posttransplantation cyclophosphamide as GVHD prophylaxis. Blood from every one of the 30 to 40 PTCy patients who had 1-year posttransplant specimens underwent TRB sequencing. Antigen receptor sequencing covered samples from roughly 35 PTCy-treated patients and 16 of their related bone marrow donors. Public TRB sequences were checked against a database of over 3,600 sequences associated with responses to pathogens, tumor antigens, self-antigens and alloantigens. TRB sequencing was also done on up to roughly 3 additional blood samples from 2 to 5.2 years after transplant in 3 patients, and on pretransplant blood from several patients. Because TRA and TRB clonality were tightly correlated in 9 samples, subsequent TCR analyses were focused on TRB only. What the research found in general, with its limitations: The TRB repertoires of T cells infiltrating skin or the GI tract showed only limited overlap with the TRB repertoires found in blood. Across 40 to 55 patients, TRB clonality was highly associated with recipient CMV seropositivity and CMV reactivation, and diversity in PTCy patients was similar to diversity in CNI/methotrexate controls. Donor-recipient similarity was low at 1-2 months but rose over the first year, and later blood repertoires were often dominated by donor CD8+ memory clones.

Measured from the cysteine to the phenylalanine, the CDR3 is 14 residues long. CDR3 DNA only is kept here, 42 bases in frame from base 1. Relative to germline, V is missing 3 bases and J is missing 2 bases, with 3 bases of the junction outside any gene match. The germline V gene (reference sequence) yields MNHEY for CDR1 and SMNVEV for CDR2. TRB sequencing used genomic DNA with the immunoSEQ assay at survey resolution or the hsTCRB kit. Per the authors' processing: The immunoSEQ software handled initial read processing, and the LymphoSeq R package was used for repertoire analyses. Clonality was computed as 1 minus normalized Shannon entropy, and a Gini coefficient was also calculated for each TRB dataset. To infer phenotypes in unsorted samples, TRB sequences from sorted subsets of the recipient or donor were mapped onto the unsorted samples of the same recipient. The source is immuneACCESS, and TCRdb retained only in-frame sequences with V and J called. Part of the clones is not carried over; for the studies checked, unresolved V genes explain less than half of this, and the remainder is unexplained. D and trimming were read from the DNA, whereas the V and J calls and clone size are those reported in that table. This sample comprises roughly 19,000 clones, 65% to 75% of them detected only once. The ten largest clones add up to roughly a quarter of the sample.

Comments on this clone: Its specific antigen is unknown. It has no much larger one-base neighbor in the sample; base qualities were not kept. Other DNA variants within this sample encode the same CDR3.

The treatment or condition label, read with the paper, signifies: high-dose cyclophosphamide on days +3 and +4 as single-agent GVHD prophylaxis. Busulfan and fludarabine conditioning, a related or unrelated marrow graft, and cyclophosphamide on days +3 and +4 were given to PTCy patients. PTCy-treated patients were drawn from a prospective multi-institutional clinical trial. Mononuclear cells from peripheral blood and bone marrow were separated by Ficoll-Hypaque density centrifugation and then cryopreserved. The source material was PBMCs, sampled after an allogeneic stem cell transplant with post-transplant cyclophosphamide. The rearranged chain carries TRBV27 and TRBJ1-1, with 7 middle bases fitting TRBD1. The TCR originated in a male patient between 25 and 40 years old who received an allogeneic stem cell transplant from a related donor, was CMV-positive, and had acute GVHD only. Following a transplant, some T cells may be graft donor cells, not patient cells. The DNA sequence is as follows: TGTGCCAGCAGTTTCGGGACAGCCAACACTGAAGCTTTCTTT. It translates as CASSFGTANTEAFF.